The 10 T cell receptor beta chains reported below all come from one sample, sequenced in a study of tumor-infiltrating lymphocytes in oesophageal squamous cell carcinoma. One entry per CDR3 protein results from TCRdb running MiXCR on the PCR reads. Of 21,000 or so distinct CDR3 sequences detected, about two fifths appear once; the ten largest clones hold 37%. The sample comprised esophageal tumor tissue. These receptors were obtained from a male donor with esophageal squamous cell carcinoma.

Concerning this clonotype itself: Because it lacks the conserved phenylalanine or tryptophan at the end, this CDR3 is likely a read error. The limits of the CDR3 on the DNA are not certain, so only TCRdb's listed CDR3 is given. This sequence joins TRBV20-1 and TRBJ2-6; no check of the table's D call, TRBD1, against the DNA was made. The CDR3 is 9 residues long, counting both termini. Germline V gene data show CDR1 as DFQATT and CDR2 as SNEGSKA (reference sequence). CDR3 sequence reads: CSASRDPGT.

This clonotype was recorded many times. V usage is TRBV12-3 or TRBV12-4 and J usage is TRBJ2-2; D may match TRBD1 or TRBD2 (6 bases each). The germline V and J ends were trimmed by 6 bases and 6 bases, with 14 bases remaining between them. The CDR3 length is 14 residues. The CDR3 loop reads CASSLSGGAGELFF. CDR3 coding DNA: TGTGCCAGCAGCCTCTCCGGGGGCGCCGGGGAGCTGTTTTTT.

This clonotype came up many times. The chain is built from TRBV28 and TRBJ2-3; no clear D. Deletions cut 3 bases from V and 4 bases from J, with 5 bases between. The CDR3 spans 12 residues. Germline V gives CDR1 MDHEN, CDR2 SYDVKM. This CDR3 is CASSFRADTQYF. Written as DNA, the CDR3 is TGTGCCAGCAGTTTTCGCGCAGATACGCAGTATTTT.

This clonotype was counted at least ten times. CDR3 coding DNA: TGTGCCACCAGTGATGGGGGGCTCGGCACCGGGGAGCTGTTTTTT. It translates to CATSDGGLGTGELFF. The rearrangement joins TRBV24-1 to TRBJ2-2; tentatively, D is TRBD1 or TRBD2 (6 bases each). This CDR3 is 15 amino acids long. Germline CDR1 reads KGHDR; CDR2 reads SFDVKD. The V and J ends lost 3 bases and 4 bases respectively, with 11 bases between them.

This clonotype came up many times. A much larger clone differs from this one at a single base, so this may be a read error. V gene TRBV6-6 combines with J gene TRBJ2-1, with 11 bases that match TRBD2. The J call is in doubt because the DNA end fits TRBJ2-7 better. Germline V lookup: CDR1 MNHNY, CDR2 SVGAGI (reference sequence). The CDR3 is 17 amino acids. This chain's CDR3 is CASSYEGTSGAYNEQYF. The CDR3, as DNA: TGTGCCAGCAGTTACGAGGGGACTAGCGGTGCCTACAATGAGCAGTACTTC.

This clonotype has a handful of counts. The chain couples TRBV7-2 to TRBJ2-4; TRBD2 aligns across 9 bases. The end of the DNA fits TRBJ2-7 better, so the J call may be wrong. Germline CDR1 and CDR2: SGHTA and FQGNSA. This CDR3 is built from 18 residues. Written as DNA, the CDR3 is TGTGCCAGCAGCTTAAGCGTGGCTAGCGGGACATGGAGCGACGAGCAGTACTTC. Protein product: CASSLSVASGTWSDEQYF.

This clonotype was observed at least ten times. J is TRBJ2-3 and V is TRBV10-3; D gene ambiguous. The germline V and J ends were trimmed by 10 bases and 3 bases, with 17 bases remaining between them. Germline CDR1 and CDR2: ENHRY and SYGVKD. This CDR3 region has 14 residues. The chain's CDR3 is CATNDRALTDTQYF. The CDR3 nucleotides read TGTGCCACCAACGATCGAGCTCTGACAGATACGCAGTATTTT.

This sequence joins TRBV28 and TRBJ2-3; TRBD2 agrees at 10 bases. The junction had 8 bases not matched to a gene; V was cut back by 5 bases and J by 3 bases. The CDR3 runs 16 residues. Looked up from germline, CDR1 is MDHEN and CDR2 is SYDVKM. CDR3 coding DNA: TGTGCCAGCAGTCCCGGGACTAGCGTTGTGACAGATACGCAGTATTTT. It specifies CASSPGTSVVTDTQYF.

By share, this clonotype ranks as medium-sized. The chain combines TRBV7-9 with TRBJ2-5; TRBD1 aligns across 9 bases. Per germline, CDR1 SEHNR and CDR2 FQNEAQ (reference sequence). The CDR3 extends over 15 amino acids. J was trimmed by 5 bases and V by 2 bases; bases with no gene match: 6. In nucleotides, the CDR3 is TGTGCCAGCAGCTTAAAGGGACAGGGCCGGGAGACCCAGTACTTC. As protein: CASSLKGQGRETQYF.

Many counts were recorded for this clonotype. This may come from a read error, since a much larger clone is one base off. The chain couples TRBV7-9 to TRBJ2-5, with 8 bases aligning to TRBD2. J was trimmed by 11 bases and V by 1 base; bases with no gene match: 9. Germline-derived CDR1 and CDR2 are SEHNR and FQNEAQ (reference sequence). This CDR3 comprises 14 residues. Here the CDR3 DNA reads TGTGCCAGCAGCTTAGTCGGGGGGGTCAATGAGCAGTACTTC. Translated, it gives CASSLVGGVNEQYF.